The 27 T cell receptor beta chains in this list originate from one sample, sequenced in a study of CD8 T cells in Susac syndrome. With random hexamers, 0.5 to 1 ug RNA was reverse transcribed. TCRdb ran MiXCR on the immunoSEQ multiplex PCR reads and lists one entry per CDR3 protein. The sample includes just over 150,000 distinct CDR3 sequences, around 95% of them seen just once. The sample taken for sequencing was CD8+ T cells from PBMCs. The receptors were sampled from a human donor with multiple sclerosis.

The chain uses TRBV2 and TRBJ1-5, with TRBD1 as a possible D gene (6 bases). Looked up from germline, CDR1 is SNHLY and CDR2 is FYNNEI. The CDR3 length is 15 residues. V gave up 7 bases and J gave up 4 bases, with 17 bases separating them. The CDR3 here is CASMDPYRENQPQHF. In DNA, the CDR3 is TGTGCCAGCATGGATCCTTACAGGGAGAATCAGCCCCAGCATTTT.

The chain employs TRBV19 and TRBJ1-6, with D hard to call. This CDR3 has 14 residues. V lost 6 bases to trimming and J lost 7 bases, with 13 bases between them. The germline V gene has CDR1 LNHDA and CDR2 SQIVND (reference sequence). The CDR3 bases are TGTGCCAGTAGCCCAGGAGAGGAAAATTCACCCCTCCACTTT. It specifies CASSPGEENSPLHF.

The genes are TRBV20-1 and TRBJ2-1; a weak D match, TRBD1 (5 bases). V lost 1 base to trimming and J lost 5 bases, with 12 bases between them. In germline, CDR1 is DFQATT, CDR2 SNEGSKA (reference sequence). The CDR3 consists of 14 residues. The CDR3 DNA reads TGCAGTGCTAGAGGCCTGGACATCAACAATGAGCAGTTCTTC. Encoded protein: CSARGLDINNEQFF.

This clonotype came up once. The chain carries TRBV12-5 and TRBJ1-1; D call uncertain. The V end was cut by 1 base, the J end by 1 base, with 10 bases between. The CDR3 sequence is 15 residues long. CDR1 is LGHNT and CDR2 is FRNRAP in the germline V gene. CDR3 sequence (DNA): TGTGCTAGTGGTTTGGGCGGACGGTCGAACACTGAAGCTTTCTTT. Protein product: CASGLGGRSNTEAFF.

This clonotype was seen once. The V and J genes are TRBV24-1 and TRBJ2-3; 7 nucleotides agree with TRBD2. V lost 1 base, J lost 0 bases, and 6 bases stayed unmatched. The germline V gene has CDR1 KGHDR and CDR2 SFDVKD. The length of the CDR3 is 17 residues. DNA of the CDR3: TGTGCCACCAGTGATTTACGGCGGGGGATCAGCACAGATACGCAGTATTTT. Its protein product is CATSDLRRGISTDTQYF.

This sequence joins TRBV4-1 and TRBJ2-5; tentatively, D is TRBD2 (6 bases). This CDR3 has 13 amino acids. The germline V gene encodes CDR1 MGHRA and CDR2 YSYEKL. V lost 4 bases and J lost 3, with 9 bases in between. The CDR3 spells CASSPRLEETQYF. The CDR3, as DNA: TGCGCCAGCAGCCCCCGACTAGAAGAGACCCAGTACTTC.

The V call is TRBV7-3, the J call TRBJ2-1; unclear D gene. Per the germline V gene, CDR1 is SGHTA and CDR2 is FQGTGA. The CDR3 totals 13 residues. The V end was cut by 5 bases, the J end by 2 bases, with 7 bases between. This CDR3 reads CASSHDAYNEQFF. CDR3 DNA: TGTGCCAGCAGCCATGACGCCTACAATGAGCAGTTCTTC.

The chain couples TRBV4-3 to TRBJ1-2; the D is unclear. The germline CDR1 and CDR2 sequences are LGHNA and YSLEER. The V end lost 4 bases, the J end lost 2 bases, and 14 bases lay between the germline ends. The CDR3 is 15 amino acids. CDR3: CASSPTMGQNYGYTF. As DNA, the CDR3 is TGCGCCAGCAGCCCCACCATGGGCCAGAACTATGGCTACACCTTC.

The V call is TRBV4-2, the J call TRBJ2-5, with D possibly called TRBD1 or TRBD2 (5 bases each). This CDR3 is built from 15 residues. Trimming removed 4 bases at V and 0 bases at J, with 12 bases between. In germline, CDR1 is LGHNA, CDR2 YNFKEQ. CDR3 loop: CASSPEDTNQETQYF. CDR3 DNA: TGTGCCAGCAGCCCGGAGGACACCAACCAAGAGACCCAGTACTTC.

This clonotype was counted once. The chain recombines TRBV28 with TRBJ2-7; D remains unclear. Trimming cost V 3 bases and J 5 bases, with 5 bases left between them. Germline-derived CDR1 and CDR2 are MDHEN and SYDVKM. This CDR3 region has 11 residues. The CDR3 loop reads CASSFLNEQYF. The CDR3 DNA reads TGTGCCAGCAGTTTTCTGAACGAGCAGTACTTC. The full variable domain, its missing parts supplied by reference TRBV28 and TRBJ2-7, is DVKVTQSSRYLVKRTGEKVFLECVQDMDHENMFWYRQDPGLGLRLIYFSYDVKMKEKGDIPEGYSVSREKKERFSLILESASTNQTSMYLCASSFLNEQYFGPGTRLTVT.

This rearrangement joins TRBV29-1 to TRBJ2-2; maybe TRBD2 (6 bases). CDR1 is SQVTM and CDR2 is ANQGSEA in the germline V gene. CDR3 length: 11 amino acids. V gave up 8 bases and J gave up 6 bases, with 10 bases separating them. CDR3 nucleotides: TGCAGCCTATTAGCGGCCGGGGAGCTGTTTTTT. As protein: CSLLAAGELFF.

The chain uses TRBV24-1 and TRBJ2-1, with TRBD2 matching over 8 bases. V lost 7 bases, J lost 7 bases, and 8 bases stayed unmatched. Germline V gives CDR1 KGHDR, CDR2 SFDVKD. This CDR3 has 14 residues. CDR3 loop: CATSGGAFRNEQFF. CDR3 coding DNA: TGTGCCACCAGCGGGGGGGCTTTTCGGAATGAGCAGTTCTTC.

In nucleotides, the CDR3 is TGTGCCAGCAGTTTCCGGGGACAATGGAGCACTGAAGCTTTCTTT. This sequence encodes CASSFRGQWSTEAFF. This chain connects TRBV27 to TRBJ1-1, with a weak D call TRBD1 (6 bases). V was shortened by 3 bases and J by 4 bases, with 15 bases between the two germline ends. Per germline, CDR1 MNHEY and CDR2 SMNVEV (reference sequence). This CDR3 is built from 15 residues.

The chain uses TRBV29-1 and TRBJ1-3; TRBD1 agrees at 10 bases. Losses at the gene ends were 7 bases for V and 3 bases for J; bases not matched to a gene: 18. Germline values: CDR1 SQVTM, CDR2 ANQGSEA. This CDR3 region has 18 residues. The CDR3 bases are TGCAGCGCATCCGCCGGGACAGGGGATCCTGTTAGTGGAAACACCATATATTTT. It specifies CSASAGTGDPVSGNTIYF.

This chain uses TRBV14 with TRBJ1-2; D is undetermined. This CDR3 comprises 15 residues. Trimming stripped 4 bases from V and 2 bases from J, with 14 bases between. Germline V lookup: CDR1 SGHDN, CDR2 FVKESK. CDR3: CASSPWAGNNYGYTF. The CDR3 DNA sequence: TGTGCCAGCAGCCCATGGGCGGGGAACAACTATGGCTACACCTTC.

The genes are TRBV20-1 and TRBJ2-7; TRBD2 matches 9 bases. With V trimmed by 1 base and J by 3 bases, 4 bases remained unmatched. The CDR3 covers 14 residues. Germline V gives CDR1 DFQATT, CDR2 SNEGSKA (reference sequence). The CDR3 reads CSARGPSGVYEQYF. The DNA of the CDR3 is TGCAGTGCTAGAGGGCCTAGCGGGGTCTACGAGCAGTACTTC.

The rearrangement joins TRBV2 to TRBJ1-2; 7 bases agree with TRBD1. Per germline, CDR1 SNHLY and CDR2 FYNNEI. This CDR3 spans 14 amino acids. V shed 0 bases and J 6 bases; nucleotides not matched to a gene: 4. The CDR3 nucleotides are TGTGCCAGCAGTGAAGCGTCAGGGGGTGATGGCTACACCTTC. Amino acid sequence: CASSEASGGDGYTF.

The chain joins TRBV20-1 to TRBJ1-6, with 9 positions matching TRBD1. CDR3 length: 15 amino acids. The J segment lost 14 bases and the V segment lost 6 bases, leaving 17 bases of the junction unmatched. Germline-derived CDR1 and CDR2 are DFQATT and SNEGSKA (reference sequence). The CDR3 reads CSAPGEGQGKLTLHF. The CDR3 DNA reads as TGCAGTGCCCCCGGCGAGGGACAGGGCAAGTTAACCCTCCACTTT.

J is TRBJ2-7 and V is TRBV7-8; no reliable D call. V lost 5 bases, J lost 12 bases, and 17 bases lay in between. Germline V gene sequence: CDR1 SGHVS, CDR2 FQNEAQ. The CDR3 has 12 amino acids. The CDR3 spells CASSPGREGLYF. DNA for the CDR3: TGTGCCAGCAGCCCCGGAAGGGAAGGTCTGTACTTC. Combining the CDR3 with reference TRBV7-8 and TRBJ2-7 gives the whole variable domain GAGVSQSPRYKVAKRGQDVALRCDPISGHVSLFWYQQALGQGPEFLTYFQNEAQLDKSGLPSDRFFAERPEGSVSTLKIQRTQQEDSAVYLCASSPGREGLYFGPGTRLTVT.

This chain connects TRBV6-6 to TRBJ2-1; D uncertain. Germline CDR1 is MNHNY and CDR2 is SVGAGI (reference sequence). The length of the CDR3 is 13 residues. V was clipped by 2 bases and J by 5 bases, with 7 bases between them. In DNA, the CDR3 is TGTGCCAGCAGTTACCTTACTAACAATGAGCAGTTCTTC. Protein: CASSYLTNNEQFF.

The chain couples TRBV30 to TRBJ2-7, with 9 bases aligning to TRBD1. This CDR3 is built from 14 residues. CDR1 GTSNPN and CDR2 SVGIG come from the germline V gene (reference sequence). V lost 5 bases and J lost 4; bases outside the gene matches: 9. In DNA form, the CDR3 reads TGTGCCTGGTCCCCGGGACAGGGTTTATACGAGCAGTACTTC. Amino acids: CAWSPGQGLYEQYF.

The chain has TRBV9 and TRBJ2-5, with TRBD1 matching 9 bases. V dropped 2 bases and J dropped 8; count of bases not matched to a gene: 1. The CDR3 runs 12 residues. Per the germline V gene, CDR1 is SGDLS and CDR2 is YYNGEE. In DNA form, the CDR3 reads TGTGCCAGCAGCGTGGGACAGGGTACCCAGTACTTC. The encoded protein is CASSVGQGTQYF. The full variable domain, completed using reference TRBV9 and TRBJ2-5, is DSGVTQTPKHLITATGQRVTLRCSPRSGDLSVYWYQQSLDQGLQFLIQYYNGEERAKGNILERFSAQQFPDLHSELNLSSLELGDSALYFCASSVGQGTQYFGPGTRLLVL.

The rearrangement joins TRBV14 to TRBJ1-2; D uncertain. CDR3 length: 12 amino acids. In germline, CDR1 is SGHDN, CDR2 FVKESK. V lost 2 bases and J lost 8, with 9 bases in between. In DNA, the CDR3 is TGTGCCAGCAGCCAAACGAACTGGGGCTACACCTTC. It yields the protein CASSQTNWGYTF.

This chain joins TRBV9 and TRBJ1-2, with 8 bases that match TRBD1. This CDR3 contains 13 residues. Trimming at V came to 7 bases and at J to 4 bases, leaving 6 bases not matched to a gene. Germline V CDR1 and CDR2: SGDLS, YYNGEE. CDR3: CASGGDRRYGYTF. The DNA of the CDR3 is TGTGCCAGCGGGGGGGACAGGCGCTATGGCTACACCTTC.

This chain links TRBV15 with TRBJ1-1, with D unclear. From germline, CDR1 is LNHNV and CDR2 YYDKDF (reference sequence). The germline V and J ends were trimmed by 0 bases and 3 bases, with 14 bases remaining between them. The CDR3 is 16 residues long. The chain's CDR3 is CATSRDRAEGDTEAFF. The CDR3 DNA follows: TGTGCCACCAGCAGAGATCGGGCGGAGGGTGACACTGAAGCTTTCTTT.

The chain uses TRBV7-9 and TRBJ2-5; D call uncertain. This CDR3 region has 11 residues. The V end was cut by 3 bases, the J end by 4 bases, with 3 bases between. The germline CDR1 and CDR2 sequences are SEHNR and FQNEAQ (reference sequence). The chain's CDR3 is CASSFIETQYF. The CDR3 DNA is TGTGCCAGCAGCTTTATAGAGACCCAGTACTTC.

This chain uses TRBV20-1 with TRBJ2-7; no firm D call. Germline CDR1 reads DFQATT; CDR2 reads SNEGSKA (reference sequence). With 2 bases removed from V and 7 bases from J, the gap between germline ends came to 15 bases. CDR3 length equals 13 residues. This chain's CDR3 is CSARPSTQTEQYF. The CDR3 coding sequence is TGCAGTGCTAGACCCTCGACTCAGACGGAGCAGTACTTC.